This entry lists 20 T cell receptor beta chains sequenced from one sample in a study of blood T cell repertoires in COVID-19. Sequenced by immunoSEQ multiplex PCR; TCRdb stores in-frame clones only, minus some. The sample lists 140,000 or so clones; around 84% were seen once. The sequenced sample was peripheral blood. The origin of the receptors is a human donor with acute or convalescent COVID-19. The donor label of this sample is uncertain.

The CDR3 coding sequence is TGTGCCAGCAGCCAAAGTTGGGCGGGGGCCCCATACAATGAGCAGTTCTTC. This sequence encodes CASSQSWAGAPYNEQFF. The V call is TRBV3-1 (or the pseudogene TRBV3-2), the J call TRBJ2-1; possibly TRBD2 for D (7 bases). Per germline, CDR1 LGHDT and CDR2 YNNKEL (reference sequence). V lost 2 bases, J lost 4 bases, and 18 bases lay in between. The CDR3 is 17 amino acids.

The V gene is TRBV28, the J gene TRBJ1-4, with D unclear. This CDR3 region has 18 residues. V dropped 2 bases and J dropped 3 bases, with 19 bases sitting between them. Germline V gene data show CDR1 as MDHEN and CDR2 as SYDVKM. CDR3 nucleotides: TGTGCCAGCAGTTTAACCGGGAGAACAGTTTCGCCTAATGAAAAACTGTTTTTT. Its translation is CASSLTGRTVSPNEKLFF.

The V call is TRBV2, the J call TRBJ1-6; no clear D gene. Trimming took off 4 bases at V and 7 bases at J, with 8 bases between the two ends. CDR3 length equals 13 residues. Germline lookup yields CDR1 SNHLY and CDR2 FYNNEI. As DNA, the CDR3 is TGTGCCAGCAGTGCCACCCGGAATTCACCCCTCCACTTT. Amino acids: CASSATRNSPLHF.

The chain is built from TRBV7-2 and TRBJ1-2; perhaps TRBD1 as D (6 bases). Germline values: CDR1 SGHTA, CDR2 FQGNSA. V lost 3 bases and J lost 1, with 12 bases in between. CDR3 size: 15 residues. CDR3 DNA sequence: TGTGCCAGCAGCTTGGACAGTCTAGATAACTATGGCTACACCTTC. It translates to CASSLDSLDNYGYTF.

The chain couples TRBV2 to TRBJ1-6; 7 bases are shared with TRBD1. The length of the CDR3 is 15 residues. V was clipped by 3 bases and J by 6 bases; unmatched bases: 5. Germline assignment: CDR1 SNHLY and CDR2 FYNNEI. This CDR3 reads CASSEGQLLNSPLHF. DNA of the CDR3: TGTGCCAGCAGTGAGGGACAGCTTCTTAATTCACCCCTCCACTTT.

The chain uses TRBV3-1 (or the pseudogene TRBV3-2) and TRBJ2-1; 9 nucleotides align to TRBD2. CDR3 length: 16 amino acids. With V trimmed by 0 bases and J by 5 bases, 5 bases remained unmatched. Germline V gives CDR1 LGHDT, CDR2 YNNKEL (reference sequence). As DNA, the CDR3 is TGTGCCAGCAGCCAAGATCATAGCGGGAGTCACAATGAGCAGTTCTTC. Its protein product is CASSQDHSGSHNEQFF.

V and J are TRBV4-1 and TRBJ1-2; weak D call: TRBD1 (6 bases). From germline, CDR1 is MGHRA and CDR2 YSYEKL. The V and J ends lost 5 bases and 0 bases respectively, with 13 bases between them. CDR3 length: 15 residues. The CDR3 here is CASSYGTPPNYGYTF. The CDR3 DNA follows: TGCGCCAGCAGCTACGGGACACCTCCTAACTATGGCTACACCTTC.

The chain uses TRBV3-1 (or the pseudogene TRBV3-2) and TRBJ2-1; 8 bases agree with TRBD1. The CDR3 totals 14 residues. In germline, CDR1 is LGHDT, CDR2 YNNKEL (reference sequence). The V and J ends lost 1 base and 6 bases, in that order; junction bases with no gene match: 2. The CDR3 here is CASSQADRVNEQFF. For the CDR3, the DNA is TGTGCCAGCAGCCAAGCGGACAGGGTCAATGAGCAGTTCTTC.

CDR3 bases: TGCGCCAGCAGCCAAGAATTTGGGGCGGGCAATCAGCCCCAGCATTTT. It codes for CASSQEFGAGNQPQHF. The rearrangement uses TRBV4-3 and TRBJ1-5, with D tentatively TRBD1 (5 bases). Germline V gene lookup returns CDR1 LGHNA and CDR2 YSLEER. Trimming left V 0 bases short and J 2 bases short, with 11 bases between. CDR3 length: 16 residues.

The CDR3 bases are TGTGCCAGCACATATGACAGGGCGGGTGGCTACACCTTC. Translation: CASTYDRAGGYTF. The V call is TRBV12-3 or TRBV12-4, the J call TRBJ1-2, with TRBD1 matching over 7 bases. The V and J ends lost 7 bases and 7 bases, in that order; junction bases with no gene match: 9. The CDR3 loop spans 13 amino acids.

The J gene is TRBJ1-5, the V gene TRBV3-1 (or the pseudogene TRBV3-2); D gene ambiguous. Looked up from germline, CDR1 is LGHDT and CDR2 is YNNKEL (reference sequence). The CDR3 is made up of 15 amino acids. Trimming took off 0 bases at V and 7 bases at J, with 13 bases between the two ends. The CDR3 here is CASSQDPGFIQPQHF. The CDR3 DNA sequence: TGTGCCAGCAGCCAAGATCCGGGATTCATCCAGCCCCAGCATTTT.

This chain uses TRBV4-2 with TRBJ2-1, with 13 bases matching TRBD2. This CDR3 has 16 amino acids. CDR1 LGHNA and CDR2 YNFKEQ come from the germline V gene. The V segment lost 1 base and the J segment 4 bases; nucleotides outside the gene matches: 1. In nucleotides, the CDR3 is TGTGCCAGCAGCCAAGGACTAGCGGGAGGTTACAATGAGCAGTTCTTC. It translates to CASSQGLAGGYNEQFF.

The CDR3: CASSYNRLRSGNTIYF. CDR3 in DNA: TGTGCCAGCAGCTATAACAGGCTGCGATCTGGAAACACCATATATTTT. V usage is TRBV2 and J usage is TRBJ1-3; weak D call: TRBD1 (5 bases). Germline V gene lookup returns CDR1 SNHLY and CDR2 FYNNEI. V was cut by 6 bases and J by 1 base, with 16 bases left in between. The length of the CDR3 is 16 residues.

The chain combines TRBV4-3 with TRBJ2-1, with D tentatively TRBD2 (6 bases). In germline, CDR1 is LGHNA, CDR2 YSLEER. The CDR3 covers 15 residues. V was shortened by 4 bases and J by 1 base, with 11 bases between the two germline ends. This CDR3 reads CASSRIAESYNEQFF. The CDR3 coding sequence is TGCGCCAGCAGCCGAATAGCGGAATCCTACAATGAGCAGTTCTTC.

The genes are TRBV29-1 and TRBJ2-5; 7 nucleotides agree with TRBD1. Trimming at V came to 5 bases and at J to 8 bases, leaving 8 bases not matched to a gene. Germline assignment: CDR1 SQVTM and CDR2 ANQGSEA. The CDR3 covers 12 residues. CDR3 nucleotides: TGCAGCGTTTCCGGGACAGTTTATACCCAGTACTTC. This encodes CSVSGTVYTQYF.

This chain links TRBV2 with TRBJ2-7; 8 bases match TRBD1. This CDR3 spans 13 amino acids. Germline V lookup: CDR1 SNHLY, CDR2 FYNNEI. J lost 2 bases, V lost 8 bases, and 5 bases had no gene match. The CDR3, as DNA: TGTGCCAGCGGGGGACAGGCCCCCTACGAGCAGTACGTC. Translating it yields CASGGQAPYEQYV.

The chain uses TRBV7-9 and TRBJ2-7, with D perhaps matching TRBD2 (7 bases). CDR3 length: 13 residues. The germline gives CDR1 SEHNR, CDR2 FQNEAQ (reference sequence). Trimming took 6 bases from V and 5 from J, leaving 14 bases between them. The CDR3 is CASRASGGDEQYV. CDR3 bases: TGTGCCAGCAGGGCCTCGGGGGGCGACGAGCAGTACGTC.

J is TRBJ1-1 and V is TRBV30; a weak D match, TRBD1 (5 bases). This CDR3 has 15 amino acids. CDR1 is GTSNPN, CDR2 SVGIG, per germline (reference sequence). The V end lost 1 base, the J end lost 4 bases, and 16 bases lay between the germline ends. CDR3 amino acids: CAWSGLRSGGTEAFF. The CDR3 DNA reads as TGTGCCTGGAGTGGCCTCAGGTCGGGGGGCACTGAAGCTTTCTTT.

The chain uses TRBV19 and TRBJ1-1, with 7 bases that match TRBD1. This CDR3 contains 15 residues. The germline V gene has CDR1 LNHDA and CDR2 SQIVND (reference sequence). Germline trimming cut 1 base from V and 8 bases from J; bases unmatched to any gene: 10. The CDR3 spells CASSIVGLGGQEAFF. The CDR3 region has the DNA TGTGCCAGTAGTATAGTAGGTTTAGGGGGCCAAGAAGCTTTCTTT.

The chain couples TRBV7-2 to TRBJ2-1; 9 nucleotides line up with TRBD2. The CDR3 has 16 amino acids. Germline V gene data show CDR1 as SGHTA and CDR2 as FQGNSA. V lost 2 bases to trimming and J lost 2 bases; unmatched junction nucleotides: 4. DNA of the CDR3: TGTGCCAGCAGCTTATTGGGCGGGGGGGCCTACAATGAGCAGTTCTTC. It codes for CASSLLGGGAYNEQFF.